This entry lists 16 T cell receptor beta chains sequenced from one sample in a study of blood T cell repertoires in COVID-19. The method was immunoSEQ multiplex PCR; TCRdb's version includes in-frame clones alone and lacks a portion of them. Of 400,000 or so clones in the sample, less than 95% were seen once. Sequencing was carried out using PBMCs or T cells enriched from blood (not recorded which). The receptors here all came from a man aged 18-30 years who had recovered from COVID-19.

The rearrangement links TRBV7-8 to TRBJ2-1; TRBD2 agrees at 10 bases. Germline-derived CDR1 and CDR2 are SGHVS and FQNEAQ. V lost 5 bases to trimming and J lost 1 base; unmatched junction nucleotides: 11. CDR3 length: 18 residues. Written as DNA, the CDR3 is TGTGCCAGCAGCCCACTTGGGGCTAGCGGGAGTTCCTACAATGAGCAGTTCTTC. Its protein is CASSPLGASGSSYNEQFF.

The chain has TRBV19 and TRBJ1-5, with D perhaps matching TRBD1 (6 bases). Trimming took off 3 bases at V and 4 bases at J, with 10 bases between the two ends. The CDR3 has 14 residues. From germline, CDR1 is LNHDA and CDR2 SQIVND (reference sequence). CDR3 coding DNA: TGTGCCAGTAGTATCGGGGGGCCGAATCAGCCCCAGCATTTT. This gives the protein CASSIGGPNQPQHF.

The chain is built from TRBV2 and TRBJ1-6; 8 bases line up with TRBD1. The CDR3 totals 14 residues. Looked up from germline, CDR1 is SNHLY and CDR2 is FYNNEI. After removal of 3 bases from V and 7 bases from J, the junction contained 2 bases not matched to a gene. CDR3 DNA sequence: TGTGCCAGCAGTGATAACAGGGGGAATTCACCCCTCCACTTT. Its protein product is CASSDNRGNSPLHF.

The chain employs TRBV5-1 and TRBJ2-1; 15 nucleotides align to TRBD2. Germline CDR1 and CDR2: SGHRS and YFSETQ. The CDR3 covers 15 residues. V was clipped by 4 bases and J by 10 bases; unmatched bases: 6. Here the CDR3 reads CASSPGLAGGGEQFF. As DNA, the CDR3 is TGCGCCAGCAGCCCGGGACTAGCGGGAGGAGGAGAGCAGTTCTTC.

The chain has TRBV5-4 and TRBJ1-5, with D maybe TRBD1 (6 bases). The CDR3 is made up of 15 amino acids. CDR1 is SGHNT and CDR2 is YYREEE in the germline V gene (reference sequence). The germline V and J ends were trimmed by 4 bases and 1 base, with 12 bases remaining between them. In nucleotides, the CDR3 is TGTGCCAGCAGCCTGTGGGGGGGCAGCAATCAGCCCCAGCATTTT. Its protein is CASSLWGGSNQPQHF.

V is TRBV19 and J is TRBJ1-2, with D possibly matching TRBD1 (5 bases). CDR1 and CDR2 from the germline V gene are LNHDA and SQIVND (reference sequence). Deletions cut 5 bases from V and 2 bases from J, with 18 bases between. The CDR3 totals 16 residues. The CDR3 DNA sequence: TGTGCCAGTAGTCAAAAGGGGTCACTTCTCAACTATGGCTACACCTTC. Its protein is CASSQKGSLLNYGYTF. The whole variable domain, filled in from reference TRBV19 and TRBJ1-2, reads DGGITQSPKYLFRKEGQNVTLSCEQNLNHDAMYWYRQDPGQGLRLIYYSQIVNDFQKGDIAEGYSVSREKKESFPLTVTSAQKNPTAFYLCASSQKGSLLNYGYTFGSGTRLTVV.

V usage is TRBV3-1 (or the pseudogene TRBV3-2) and J usage is TRBJ2-2, with TRBD1 matching over 7 bases. This CDR3 is 15 amino acids long. The V segment lost 1 base and the J segment 5 bases; nucleotides outside the gene matches: 4. Germline V gene sequence: CDR1 LGHDT, CDR2 YNNKEL (reference sequence). CDR3 in DNA: TGTGCCAGCAGCCAAGGACCAGGGGGAACCGGGGAGCTGTTTTTT. Protein sequence: CASSQGPGGTGELFF.

The chain is built from TRBV28 and TRBJ1-2; tentatively, D is TRBD1 (5 bases). Germline CDR1 reads MDHEN; CDR2 reads SYDVKM. The CDR3 covers 14 residues. Trimming took off 6 bases at V and 4 bases at J, with 15 bases between the two ends. The CDR3 here is CASRDSGGIYGYTF. CDR3 DNA sequence: TGTGCCAGCAGGGATTCGGGGGGAATCTATGGCTACACCTTC.

The rearrangement links TRBV11-3 to TRBJ2-7; maybe TRBD2 (6 bases). Germline-derived CDR1 and CDR2 are SGHNT and YENEEA. This CDR3 is 14 amino acids long. The ends were cut back, 3 bases at V and 3 bases at J, with 12 bases in the middle. The CDR3 spells CASSFPGGGYEQYF. CDR3 coding DNA: TGTGCCAGCAGCTTCCCTGGGGGAGGCTACGAGCAGTACTTC.

The chain uses TRBV11-3 and TRBJ2-1; the match to TRBD2 covers 11 bases. Trimming at V came to 4 bases and at J to 6 bases, leaving 5 bases not matched to a gene. This CDR3 comprises 15 residues. CDR1 is SGHNT and CDR2 is YENEEA in the germline V gene. This CDR3 is CASSSTSGSGNEQFF. The CDR3 DNA sequence: TGTGCCAGCAGCTCTACTAGCGGGAGTGGCAATGAGCAGTTCTTC.

This clone was recorded only once. The chain has TRBV3-1 (or the pseudogene TRBV3-2) and TRBJ2-7, with 11 bases that match TRBD2. There are 14 residues in the CDR3. CDR1 and CDR2 from the germline V gene are LGHDT and YNNKEL (reference sequence). Germline trimming cut 3 bases from V and 4 bases from J; bases unmatched to any gene: 2. The CDR3 nucleotides are TGTGCCAGCAGCCAGACTAGCGGGATGTACGAGCAGTACTTC. Its protein product is CASSQTSGMYEQYF.

This clone was detected only once. The chain has TRBV12-5 and TRBJ2-3; perhaps TRBD1 as D (6 bases). This CDR3 region has 12 residues. Trimming removed 7 bases at V and 8 bases at J, with 13 bases between. CDR1 and CDR2 from the germline V gene are LGHNT and FRNRAP. This chain's CDR3 is CASAELGGTQYF. DNA for the CDR3: TGTGCTAGTGCCGAACTAGGGGGTACGCAGTATTTT.

The chain links TRBV5-1 to TRBJ2-3; D not certain. V shed 0 bases and J shed 0 bases, with 11 bases lying between them. CDR3 length: 16 residues. Germline assignment: CDR1 SGHRS and CDR2 YFSETQ. The CDR3 sequence: CASSLGTSSSTDTQYF. The CDR3 DNA follows: TGCGCCAGCAGCTTGGGTACCTCGAGTAGCACAGATACGCAGTATTTT. The full variable domain, completed using reference TRBV5-1 and TRBJ2-3, is KAGVTQTPRYLIKTRGQQVTLSCSPISGHRSVSWYQQTPGQGLQFLFEYFSETQRNKGNFPGRFSGRQFSNSRSEMNVSTLELGDSALYLCASSLGTSSSTDTQYFGPGTRLTVL.

V is TRBV18 and J is TRBJ2-5, with D possibly matching TRBD1 (6 bases). Trimming shortened V by 5 bases and J by 1 base, and 8 bases separated the two germline ends. CDR3 size: 13 residues. Germline values: CDR1 KGHSH, CDR2 LQKENI. CDR3 nucleotides: TGTGCCAGCTCAGGACAGCTCCAAGAGACCCAGTACTTC. This encodes CASSGQLQETQYF.

This chain connects TRBV5-1 to TRBJ1-5, with a weak D call TRBD1 (6 bases). Germline V CDR1 and CDR2: SGHRS, YFSETQ. V dropped 0 bases and J dropped 3 bases, with 10 bases sitting between them. The CDR3 has 15 residues. CDR3 bases: TGCGCCAGCAGCTTGGCCGGACAGAACAATCAGCCCCAGCATTTT. Protein product: CASSLAGQNNQPQHF.

The chain links TRBV5-5 to TRBJ2-3; 9 bases match TRBD2. CDR1 is SGHKS and CDR2 is YYEKEE in the germline V gene (reference sequence). The length of the CDR3 is 16 residues. The V segment lost 0 bases and the J segment 2 bases; nucleotides outside the gene matches: 4. This CDR3 is CASSLVPSGVTDTQYF. DNA of the CDR3: TGTGCCAGCAGCTTGGTCCCTAGCGGGGTCACAGATACGCAGTATTTT.